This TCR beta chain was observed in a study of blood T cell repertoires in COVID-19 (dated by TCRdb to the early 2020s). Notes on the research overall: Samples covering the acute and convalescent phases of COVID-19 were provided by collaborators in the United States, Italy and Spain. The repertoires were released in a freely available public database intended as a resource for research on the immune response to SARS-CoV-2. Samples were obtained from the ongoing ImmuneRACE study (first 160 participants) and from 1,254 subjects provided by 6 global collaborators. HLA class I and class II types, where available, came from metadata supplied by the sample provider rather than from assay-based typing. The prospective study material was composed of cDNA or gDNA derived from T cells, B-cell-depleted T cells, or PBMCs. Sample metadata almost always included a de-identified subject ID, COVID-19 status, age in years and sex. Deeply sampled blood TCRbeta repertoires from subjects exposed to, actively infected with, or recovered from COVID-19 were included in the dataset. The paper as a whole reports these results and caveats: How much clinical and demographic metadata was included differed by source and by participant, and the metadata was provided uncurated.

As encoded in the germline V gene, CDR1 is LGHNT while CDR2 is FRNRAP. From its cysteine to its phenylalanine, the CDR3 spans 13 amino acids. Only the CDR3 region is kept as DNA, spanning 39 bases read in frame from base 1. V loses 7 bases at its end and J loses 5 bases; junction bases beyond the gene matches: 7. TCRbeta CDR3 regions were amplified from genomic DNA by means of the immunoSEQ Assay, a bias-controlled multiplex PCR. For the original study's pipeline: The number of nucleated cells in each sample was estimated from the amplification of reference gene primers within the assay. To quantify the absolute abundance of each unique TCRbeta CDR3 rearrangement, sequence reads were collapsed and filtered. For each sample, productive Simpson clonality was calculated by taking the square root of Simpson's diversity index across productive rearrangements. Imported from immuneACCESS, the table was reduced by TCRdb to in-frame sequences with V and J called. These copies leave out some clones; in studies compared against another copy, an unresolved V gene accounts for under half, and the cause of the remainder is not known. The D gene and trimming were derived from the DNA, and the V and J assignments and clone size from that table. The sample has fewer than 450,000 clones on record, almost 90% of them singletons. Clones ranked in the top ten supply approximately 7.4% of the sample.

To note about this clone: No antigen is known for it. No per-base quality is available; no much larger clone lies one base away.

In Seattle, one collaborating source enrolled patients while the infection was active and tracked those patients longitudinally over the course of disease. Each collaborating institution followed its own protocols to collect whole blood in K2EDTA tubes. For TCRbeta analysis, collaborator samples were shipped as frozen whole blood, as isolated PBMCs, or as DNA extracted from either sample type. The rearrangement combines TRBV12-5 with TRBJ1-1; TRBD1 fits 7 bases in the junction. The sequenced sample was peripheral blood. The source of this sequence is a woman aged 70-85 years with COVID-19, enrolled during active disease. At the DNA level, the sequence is TGTGCTAGTGCCCAGACAGGGCTGACTGAAGCTTTCTTT. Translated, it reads CASAQTGLTEAFF.